These 9 T cell receptor beta chains came from one sample sequenced in a study of blood T cells in healthy people across ages. Sample-barcoded 5' priming and a J-beta primer mix drove a second PCR of about 7 to 12 cycles. From the 5' RACE reads, TCRdb called clonotypes with MiXCR, one entry per CDR3 protein. The table has 710,000 or so distinct CDR3 sequences, approximately 22% seen once. Specimen: blood. The receptors here all came from a man in his sixties or seventies in good health.

The table lists this clonotype with a few counts. V gene TRBV7-8 combines with J gene TRBJ2-1; perhaps D is TRBD1 or TRBD2 (5 bases each). Between the trimmed V and J ends, which lost 2 bases and 5 bases, there was a span of 10 bases. CDR3 length: 14 residues. Germline CDR1 reads SGHVS; CDR2 reads FQNEAQ. CDR3 coding DNA: TGTGCCAGCAGCTTATTAGGGGAGCACAATGAGCAGTTCTTC. Translated: CASSLLGEHNEQFF.

The chain links TRBV12-3 or TRBV12-4 to TRBJ2-4, with a tentative D call TRBD1 (6 bases). There are 18 residues in the CDR3. V lost 2 bases, J lost 1 base, and 18 bases lay in between. The CDR3 loop reads CASSLTRYREWAKNIQYF. CDR3 bases: TGTGCCAGCAGTTTAACCCGATACAGGGAATGGGCCAAAAACATTCAGTACTTC.

In its sample, this clonotype was seen a few times. This sequence joins TRBV11-3 and TRBJ2-3; D unclear. V was pared by 5 bases and J by 1 base, with 13 bases between. Germline V CDR1 and CDR2: SGHNT, YENEEA. The CDR3 extends over 15 amino acids. CDR3 nucleotides: TGTGCCAGCAGCCCGGGCCTTACCCGCACAGATACGCAGTATTTT. Protein sequence: CASSPGLTRTDTQYF.

This clonotype has just a few counts. The chain employs TRBV6-5 and TRBJ2-5, with D uncertain. Germline assignment: CDR1 MNHEY and CDR2 SVGAGI. Deletions cut 6 bases from V and 2 bases from J, with 13 bases between. The CDR3 length is 14 residues. The CDR3, as DNA: TGTGCCAGCAGCCAAGGACGTCGGCAAGAGACCCAGTACTTC. It specifies CASSQGRRQETQYF.

This clonotype was observed at least ten times. The chain has TRBV20-1 and TRBJ2-1, with D maybe TRBD2 (6 bases). Trimming left V 3 bases short and J 4 bases short, with 10 bases between. The CDR3 has 13 amino acids. Germline CDR1 is DFQATT and CDR2 is SNEGSKA (reference sequence). This CDR3 reads CSASVGGYNEQFF. The CDR3 DNA follows: TGCAGTGCTAGTGTGGGAGGATACAATGAGCAGTTCTTC.

The CDR3 sequence: CASRSGGVNNEQFF. As DNA, the CDR3 is TGTGCCAGCAGGAGCGGGGGGGTAAACAATGAGCAGTTCTTC. The chain is built from TRBV12-3 or TRBV12-4 and TRBJ2-1; 10 nucleotides match TRBD2. With 6 bases clipped from V and 5 bases from J, the junction kept 4 bases outside the gene matches. The CDR3 sequence is 14 residues long.

This rearrangement joins TRBV7-2 to TRBJ2-1; D may be TRBD2 (6 bases). Germline loops: CDR1 SGHTA, CDR2 FQGNSA. Trimming shortened V by 6 bases and J by 7 bases, and 16 bases separated the two germline ends. The CDR3 is 14 residues long. CDR3 residues: CASSGRDLVNEQFF. The CDR3 region has the DNA TGTGCCAGCAGTGGCCGGGACTTAGTGAATGAGCAGTTCTTC.

In DNA form, the CDR3 reads TGTGCCAGCAGTTTACCCCCGGGGGCGGGGAACTACGAGCAGTACTTC. Protein sequence: CASSLPPGAGNYEQYF. The rearrangement joins TRBV28 to TRBJ2-7; D is tentatively TRBD1 or TRBD2 (6 bases each). Trimming took 2 bases from V and 3 from J, leaving 17 bases between them. Germline V lookup: CDR1 MDHEN, CDR2 SYDVKM. The length of the CDR3 is 16 residues.

The chain combines TRBV20-1 with TRBJ1-4; D is uncertain. The ends were cut back, 1 base at V and 4 bases at J, with 4 bases in the middle. The CDR3 totals 12 residues. Germline CDR1 reads DFQATT; CDR2 reads SNEGSKA (reference sequence). The CDR3 protein is CSARALNEKLFF. The CDR3 DNA sequence: TGCAGTGCTAGAGCCCTTAATGAAAAACTGTTTTTT.